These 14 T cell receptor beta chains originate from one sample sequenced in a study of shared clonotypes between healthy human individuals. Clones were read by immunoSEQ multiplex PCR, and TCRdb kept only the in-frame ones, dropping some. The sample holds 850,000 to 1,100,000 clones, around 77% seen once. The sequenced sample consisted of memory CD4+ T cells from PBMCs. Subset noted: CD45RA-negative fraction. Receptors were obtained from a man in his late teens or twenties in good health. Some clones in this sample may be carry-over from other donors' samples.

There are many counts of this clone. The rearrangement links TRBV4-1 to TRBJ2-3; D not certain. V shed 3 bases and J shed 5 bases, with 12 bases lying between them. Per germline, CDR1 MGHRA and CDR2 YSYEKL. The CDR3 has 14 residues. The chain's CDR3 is CASSHAGTEDTQYF. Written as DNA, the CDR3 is TGCGCCAGCAGCCACGCCGGAACGGAAGATACGCAGTATTTT.

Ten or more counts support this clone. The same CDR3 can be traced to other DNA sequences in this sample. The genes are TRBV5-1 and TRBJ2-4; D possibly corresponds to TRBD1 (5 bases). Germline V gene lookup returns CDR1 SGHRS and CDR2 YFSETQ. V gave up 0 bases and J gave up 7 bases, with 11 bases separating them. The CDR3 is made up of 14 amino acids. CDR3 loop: CASSLGQQGNIQYF. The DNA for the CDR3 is TGCGCCAGCAGCTTGGGGCAGCAGGGCAACATTCAGTACTTC.

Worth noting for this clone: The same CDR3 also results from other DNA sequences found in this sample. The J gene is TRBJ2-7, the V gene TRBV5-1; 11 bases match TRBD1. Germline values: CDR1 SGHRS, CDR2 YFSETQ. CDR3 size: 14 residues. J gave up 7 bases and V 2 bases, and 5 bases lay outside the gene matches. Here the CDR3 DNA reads TGCGCCAGCAGCTTAGGGACAGGGGGAGGAGAGCAGTACTTC. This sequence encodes CASSLGTGGGEQYF. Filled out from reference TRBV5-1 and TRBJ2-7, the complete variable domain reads KAGVTQTPRYLIKTRGQQVTLSCSPISGHRSVSWYQQTPGQGLQFLFEYFSETQRNKGNFPGRFSGRQFSNSRSEMNVSTLELGDSALYLCASSLGTGGGEQYFGPGTRLTVT.

CDR3 DNA sequence: TGTGCCTGGAGTGTTCTGGGACAGGGGGCCTACGAGCAGTACTTC. Translation: CAWSVLGQGAYEQYF. The rearrangement links TRBV30 to TRBJ2-7, with TRBD1 matching over 11 bases. Germline V gene data show CDR1 as GTSNPN and CDR2 as SVGIG (reference sequence). This CDR3 contains 15 residues. The V gene end was trimmed by 0 bases and the J gene end by 2 bases; junction bases not matched to a gene: 3. Full variable domain (remainder filled in from reference TRBV30 and TRBJ2-7): SQTIHQWPATLVQPVGSPLSLECTVEGTSNPNLYWYRQAAGRGLQLLFYSVGIGQISSEVPQNLSASRPQDRQFILSSKKLLLSDSGFYLCAWSVLGQGAYEQYFGPGTRLTVT.

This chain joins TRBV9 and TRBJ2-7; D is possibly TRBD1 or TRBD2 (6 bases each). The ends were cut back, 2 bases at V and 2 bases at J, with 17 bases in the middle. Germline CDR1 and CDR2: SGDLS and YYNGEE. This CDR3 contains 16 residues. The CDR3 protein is CASSVSTGGGPYEQYF. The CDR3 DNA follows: TGTGCCAGCAGCGTTAGTACCGGGGGCGGACCCTACGAGCAGTACTTC. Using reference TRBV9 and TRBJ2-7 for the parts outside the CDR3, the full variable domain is DSGVTQTPKHLITATGQRVTLRCSPRSGDLSVYWYQQSLDQGLQFLIQYYNGEERAKGNILERFSAQQFPDLHSELNLSSLELGDSALYFCASSVSTGGGPYEQYFGPGTRLTVT.

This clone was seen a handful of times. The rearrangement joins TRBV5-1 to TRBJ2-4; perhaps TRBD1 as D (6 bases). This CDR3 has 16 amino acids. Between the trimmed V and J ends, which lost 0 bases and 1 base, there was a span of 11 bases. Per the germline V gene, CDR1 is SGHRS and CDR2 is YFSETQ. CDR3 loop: CASSLDRVVAKNIQYF. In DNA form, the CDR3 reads TGCGCCAGCAGCTTGGACAGGGTCGTGGCCAAAAACATTCAGTACTTC.

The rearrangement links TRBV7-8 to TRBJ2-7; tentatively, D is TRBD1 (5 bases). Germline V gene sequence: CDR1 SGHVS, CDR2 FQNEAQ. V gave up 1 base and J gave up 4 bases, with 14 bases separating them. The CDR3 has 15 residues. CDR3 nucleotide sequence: TGTGCCAGCAGCTTAGACAGGCGGCAGGGATACGAGCAGTACTTC. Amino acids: CASSLDRRQGYEQYF.

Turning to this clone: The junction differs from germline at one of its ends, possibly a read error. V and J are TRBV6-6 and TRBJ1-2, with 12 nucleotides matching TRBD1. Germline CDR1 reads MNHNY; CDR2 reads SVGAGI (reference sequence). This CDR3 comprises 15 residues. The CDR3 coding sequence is TGTGCCAGCAGTACAGAGGGGACAGGGGGCGAGAGTGGGCCCTTC. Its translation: CASSTEGTGGESGPF.

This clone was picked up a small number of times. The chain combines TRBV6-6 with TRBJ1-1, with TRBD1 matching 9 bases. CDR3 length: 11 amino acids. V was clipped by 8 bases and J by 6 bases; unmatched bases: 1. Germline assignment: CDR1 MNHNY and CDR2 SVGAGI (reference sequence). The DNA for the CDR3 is TGTGCCAGCGGGGACAGGGCTGAAGCTTTCTTT. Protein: CASGDRAEAFF.

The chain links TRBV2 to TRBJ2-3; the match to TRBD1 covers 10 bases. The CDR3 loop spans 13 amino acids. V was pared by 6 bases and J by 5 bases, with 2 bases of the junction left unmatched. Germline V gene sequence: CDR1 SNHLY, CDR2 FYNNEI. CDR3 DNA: TGTGCCAGCAGGGGGGACAGGGGAGATACGCAGTATTTT. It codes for CASRGDRGDTQYF.

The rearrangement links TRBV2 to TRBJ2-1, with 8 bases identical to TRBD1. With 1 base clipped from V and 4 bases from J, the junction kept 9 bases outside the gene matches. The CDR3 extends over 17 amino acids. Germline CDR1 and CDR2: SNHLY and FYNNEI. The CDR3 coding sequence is TGTGCCAGCAGTGAAGAGATGTCTGGGACAGGTTACAATGAGCAGTTCTTC. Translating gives CASSEEMSGTGYNEQFF.

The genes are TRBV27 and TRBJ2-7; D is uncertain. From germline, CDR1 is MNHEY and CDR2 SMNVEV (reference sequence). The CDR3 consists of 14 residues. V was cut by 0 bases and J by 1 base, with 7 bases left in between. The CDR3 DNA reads TGTGCCAGCAGTTTATCGCCCGCATCCTACGAGCAGTACTTC. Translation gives CASSLSPASYEQYF.

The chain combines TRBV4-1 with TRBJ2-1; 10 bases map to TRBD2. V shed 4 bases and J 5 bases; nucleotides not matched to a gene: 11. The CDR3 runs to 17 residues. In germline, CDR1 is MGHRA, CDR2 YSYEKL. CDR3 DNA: TGCGCCAGCAGCCTCCCGAATAGCGGGAGGTGGAACAATGAGCAGTTCTTC. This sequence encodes CASSLPNSGRWNNEQFF.

The CDR3 DNA sequence: TGCGCCAGCAGCTTGCTCGGCCCGAGCTCTGGAAACACCATATATTTT. Protein: CASSLLGPSSGNTIYF. The chain employs TRBV5-1 and TRBJ1-3; D gene unclear. Germline loops: CDR1 SGHRS, CDR2 YFSETQ. There are 16 residues in the CDR3. V was cut by 1 base and J by 0 bases, with 11 bases left in between.